The 2 T cell receptor beta chains listed next were all sequenced from one sample in a study of T cell responses to AZD1222 COVID-19 vaccine. Repertoires were generated with immunoSEQ multiplex PCR, while TCRdb's copy carries only in-frame clones and drops some. The table lists 90,000 to 120,000 clones, more than 70% of them singletons, with 6% to 7% in the top ten. The source was peripheral blood, collected on day 0 of AZD1222 vaccination. The source of these receptors is an adult in good health.

The genes are TRBV28 and TRBJ1-5; 9 bases match TRBD1. Germline V lookup: CDR1 MDHEN, CDR2 SYDVKM. Trimming cost V 2 bases and J 5 bases; bases outside gene matches: 10. This CDR3 is built from 17 residues. This CDR3 reads CASSLARHRGHDQPQHF. CDR3 nucleotides: TGTGCCAGCAGTTTAGCGAGGCACAGGGGGCACGATCAGCCCCAGCATTTT.

The CDR3 bases are TGTGCCAGCAGGACGACAGGGGGCGATGGCTACACCTTC. Translation: CASRTTGGDGYTF. The V and J genes are TRBV6-5 and TRBJ1-2; 10 bases line up with TRBD1. Germline V gene sequence: CDR1 MNHEY, CDR2 SVGAGI. V shed 6 bases and J 6 bases; nucleotides not matched to a gene: 4. The CDR3 extends over 13 amino acids.